These T cell receptor beta chains were read from a single sample in a study of CD8 T cells in Susac syndrome. MiXCR was run by TCRdb on the immunoSEQ multiplex PCR reads, yielding one entry per CDR3 protein. This sample has about 200,000 distinct CDR3 sequences, with 75% to 95% found just once. The material sequenced was CD4+ T cells from PBMCs. Receptors originate from a human donor with Susac syndrome. Each CDR3 is given without its conserved first and last residue.

V gene	J gene	CDR3 protein
TRBV10-3	TRBJ2-3	AIGRLAGANTDTQY
TRBV12-3/TRBV12-4	TRBJ1-2	ASKPSGGSGYT
TRBV6-6	TRBJ2-7	ASSMDGTMDEQY
TRBV28	TRBJ2-1	ASSLLTSGSSNEQF
TRBV9	TRBJ1-3	ASSPMGRRPDSGNTIY
TRBV5-1	TRBJ2-7	ASSGGQSYEQY
TRBV7-3	TRBJ2-5	ASSLRTGVGETQY
TRBV15	TRBJ1-4	ATSRGQGYEKLF
TRBV19	TRBJ2-5	ASTPGLDRGETQY
TRBV6-5	TRBJ2-5	ASSYSRSGSKETQY
TRBV3-1	TRBJ2-7	ASSQVVSSYEQY
TRBV19	TRBJ1-2	ASSRGGDSNYGYT
TRBV27	TRBJ1-1	ASSSRQGRGNTEAF
TRBV10-3	TRBJ2-3	AIGSTGLGTDTQY
TRBV2	TRBJ1-4	ASSEADEKLF
TRBV7-2	TRBJ1-4	ASSEENRGINEKLF
TRBV28	TRBJ2-3	ASSPSTSGAPGTHTQY
TRBV19	TRBJ2-1	ASTQLPGSSYNEQF
TRBV27	TRBJ2-6	ASSFDRSGANVLT
TRBV30	TRBJ2-3	AWSLSGGTDTQY
TRBV3-1	TRBJ1-1	ASSQVTSWAF
TRBV11-2	TRBJ2-5	ASRDPGRSQETQY
TRBV18	TRBJ2-1	ASSPETSSYNEQF
TRBV7-2	TRBJ2-7	ASSPLGYEQY
TRBV5-6	TRBJ1-5	ASSFASQGNQPQH
TRBV5-4	TRBJ2-1	ASSLGGGSSYNEQF
TRBV4-1	TRBJ1-4	ASSLYTTNEKLF
TRBV29-1	TRBJ1-3	SVAPGGYGNTIY
TRBV15	TRBJ2-1	ATSRGPERLGGYNEQF
TRBV7-8	TRBJ2-7	ASSRKLAAYEQY
TRBV12-3/TRBV12-4	TRBJ2-1	ASSRRMSGGYNEQF
TRBV11-2	TRBJ2-3	ASSQTGRGDTQY
TRBV5-1	TRBJ2-3	ASSLQRGTSGSTDTQY
TRBV12-3/TRBV12-4	TRBJ2-1	ASSPRQGTSYNEQF
TRBV20-1	TRBJ1-5	SARKISGSNQPQH
TRBV3-1	TRBJ2-7	ASSQTPGPSSYEQY
TRBV9	TRBJ2-1	ASSPAVSGGEQF
TRBV6-1	TRBJ2-3	ASSWGITDTQY
TRBV20-1	TRBJ2-7	SAQTSGIMNEQY